The next 4 T cell receptor beta chains were all read from a single sample in a study of CD4 T cell repertoires in COVID-19. Sequencing was performed with immunoSEQ multiplex PCR; in TCRdb, only in-frame clones are kept and a portion is missing. The data contain approximately 8,400 clones, roughly 84% of them singletons. Sequencing was done directly on freshly isolated, uncultured memory T cells. This specimen was effector memory CD4+ T cells from blood, taken before the COVID-19 pandemic. These receptors were collected from a human donor who had COVID-19.

The gene calls are TRBV19 and TRBJ1-5; D unresolved. Germline values: CDR1 LNHDA, CDR2 SQIVND (reference sequence). The CDR3 loop spans 16 amino acids. The ends were cut back, 3 bases at V and 3 bases at J, with 15 bases in the middle. The CDR3 sequence: CASSIPQTGPNQPQHF. The CDR3 DNA reads as TGTGCCAGTAGTATCCCCCAGACTGGCCCCAATCAGCCCCAGCATTTT.

The rearrangement links TRBV7-8 to TRBJ2-7, with TRBD1 matching over 9 bases. This CDR3 comprises 17 residues. The ends lost 1 base at V and 2 bases at J; junction bases unmatched: 9. CDR1 and CDR2 from the germline V gene are SGHVS and FQNEAQ. Here the CDR3 reads CASSLETGTGSPYEQYF. The CDR3 DNA reads TGTGCCAGCAGCTTAGAAACCGGGACAGGGTCACCCTACGAGCAGTACTTC.

As DNA, the CDR3 is TGCGCCAGCAGCTTGGAGGGACAGACCCATCACGAGCAGTACTTC. Its protein is CASSLEGQTHHEQYF. The chain has TRBV5-1 and TRBJ2-7, with 7 bases matching TRBD1. Germline assignment: CDR1 SGHRS and CDR2 YFSETQ. The V and J ends lost 0 bases and 5 bases, in that order; junction bases with no gene match: 8. This CDR3 has 15 residues.

The chain has TRBV29-1 and TRBJ1-2; possible D gene TRBD1, 6 bases. V gave up 4 bases and J gave up 4 bases, with 13 bases separating them. Germline CDR1 and CDR2: SQVTM and ANQGSEA. The CDR3 runs to 13 residues. The CDR3 spells CSVARQDLYGYTF. The DNA of the CDR3 is TGCAGCGTTGCTCGACAGGACCTCTATGGCTACACCTTC.